These T cell receptor beta chains were read from a single sample in a study of blood T cell repertoires in COVID-19. Sequenced by immunoSEQ multiplex PCR; TCRdb stores in-frame clones only, minus some. The table has about 240,000 clones, around 84% seen once. Sequencing was performed on peripheral blood. These receptors all stem from a woman under 30 with acute or convalescent COVID-19. The CDR3 runs from the conserved cysteine through the conserved F or W. The order of the fields is V gene, J gene, D gene, clone size, CDR3 protein, CDR3 DNA. The D gene is left open where the match is weak. Size is stated for part of the rows, as once, few or many counts, or as a class when the clone is expanded.

TRBV27,TRBJ2-1,.,.,CASSLGLASYNEQFF,TGTGCCAGCAGTTTAGGTCTAGCGAGCTACAATGAGCAGTTCTTC
TRBV7-2,TRBJ2-5,TRBD2,.,CASSSPGTSGETQYF,TGTGCCAGCAGCTCGCCCGGGACTAGCGGTGAGACCCAGTACTTC
TRBV28,TRBJ2-7,.,.,CASSAPWEVPTYEQYF,TGTGCCAGCAGTGCCCCATGGGAGGTGCCTACCTACGAGCAGTACTTC
TRBV21-1,TRBJ1-5,.,few,CASSTGEKGDSNQPQHF,TGTGCCAGCAGCACGGGGGAAAAGGGAGATAGCAATCAGCCCCAGCATTTT
TRBV7-9,TRBJ2-7,TRBD2,.,CASSGKGLAGVGQYF,TGTGCCAGCAGCGGAAAGGGACTAGCGGGCGTCGGGCAGTACTTC
TRBV6-5,TRBJ1-2,TRBD1,once,CASSNGQGSGYTF,TGTGCCAGCAGCAACGGACAGGGGAGTGGCTACACCTTC
TRBV5-6,TRBJ2-7,.,.,CASSWGELRGVYEQYF,TGTGCCAGCAGCTGGGGGGAGTTGAGGGGCGTTTACGAGCAGTACTTC
TRBV3-1/TRBV3-2,TRBJ2-7,TRBD1,.,CASSQGQVSYEQYF,TGTGCCAGCAGCCAGGGACAGGTTTCCTACGAGCAGTACTTC
TRBV3-1/TRBV3-2,TRBJ1-3,.,.,CASSQLANSGNTIYF,TGTGCCAGCAGCCAACTTGCTAACTCTGGAAACACCATATATTTT
TRBV19,TRBJ2-2,TRBD2,.,CASKRDFTGELFF,TGTGCCAGTAAGCGGGATTTCACCGGGGAGCTGTTTTTT
TRBV19,TRBJ1-5,.,.,CASSNPPGRVNQPQHF,TGTGCCAGTAGTAACCCCCCGGGCAGGGTCAATCAGCCCCAGCATTTT
TRBV6-1,TRBJ2-3,TRBD2,.,CASSEGSSGDPSTDTQYF,TGTGCCAGCAGTGAAGGGTCTAGCGGGGATCCTAGCACAGATACGCAGTATTTT
TRBV5-1,TRBJ2-7,.,.,CASSEGDTKSYEQYF,TGCGCCAGCAGTGAGGGTGACACTAAGTCCTACGAGCAGTACTTC
TRBV5-1,TRBJ1-3,TRBD1,.,CASSPRQGASSGNTIYF,TGCGCCAGCAGCCCCAGACAGGGGGCGAGCTCTGGAAACACCATATATTTT
TRBV30,TRBJ2-2,.,once,CAWSVGGTVIGELFF,TGTGCCTGGAGTGTAGGGGGGACAGTTATCGGGGAGCTGTTTTTT
TRBV3-1/TRBV3-2,TRBJ1-2,TRBD1,few,CASSQGQGAGYTF,TGTGCCAGCAGCCAAGGACAGGGGGCAGGCTACACCTTC
TRBV5-1,TRBJ2-1,TRBD1,.,CASSLGATGSYNEQFF,TGCGCCAGCAGCTTGGGTGCGACAGGGTCTTACAATGAGCAGTTCTTC
TRBV20-1,TRBJ1-1,TRBD1,few,CSASSQGDSEAFF,TGCAGTGCTAGTAGTCAGGGGGACTCTGAAGCTTTCTTT
TRBV6-4,TRBJ2-1,TRBD2,.,CASSERAGVIEQFF,TGTGCCAGCAGTGAGAGGGCGGGAGTTATTGAGCAGTTCTTC
TRBV7-2,TRBJ1-6,TRBD1,.,CASSTRDRYNSPLHF,TGTGCCAGCAGCACCCGGGACAGGTATAATTCACCCCTCCACTTT
TRBV27,TRBJ2-1,.,.,CASGSPHNEQFF,TGTGCCAGCGGGAGTCCCCACAATGAGCAGTTCTTC
TRBV19,TRBJ2-7,TRBD2,few,CASSILAGRAYEQYF,TGTGCCAGTAGTATTTTAGCGGGACGGGCCTACGAGCAGTACTTC
TRBV29-1,TRBJ1-1,.,once,CSVSRQDTEAFF,TGCAGCGTTTCCCGACAGGACACTGAAGCTTTCTTT
TRBV30,TRBJ1-2,.,few,CAWSVFRGYGYTF,TGTGCCTGGAGTGTATTTCGGGGATATGGCTACACCTTC
TRBV21-1,TRBJ2-7,.,.,CASSPAGTNYEQYF,TGTGCCAGCAGCCCAGCGGGGACGAACTACGAGCAGTACTTC
TRBV3-1/TRBV3-2,TRBJ1-5,.,.,CASSQDLGGNQPQHF,TGTGCCAGCAGCCAAGATCTAGGAGGAAATCAGCCCCAGCATTTT
TRBV7-2,TRBJ2-1,TRBD2,.,CASSLKGGRWNEQFF,TGTGCCAGCAGCTTAAAGGGAGGGAGGTGGAATGAGCAGTTCTTC
TRBV7-3,TRBJ2-3,TRBD2,.,CASSSKGLAGAQNTQYF,TGTGCCAGCAGCTCCAAAGGACTAGCGGGGGCGCAAAATACGCAGTATTTT
TRBV11-3,TRBJ2-1,.,.,CASSPTPSSHEQFF,TGTGCCAGCAGCCCCACCCCTTCAAGCCATGAGCAGTTCTTC
TRBV19,TRBJ2-7,TRBD1,.,CASTGGAEQYF,TGTGCCAGTACAGGGGGCGCCGAGCAGTACTTC
TRBV3-1/TRBV3-2,TRBJ2-3,TRBD1,.,CASSRANPGQGASTDTQYF,TGTGCCAGCAGCCGAGCCAACCCGGGACAGGGGGCATCCACAGATACGCAGTATTTT
TRBV5-1,TRBJ2-7,.,.,CASSFLGVGQYF,TGCGCCAGCAGCTTCCTCGGGGTCGGGCAGTACTTC
TRBV19,TRBJ1-5,TRBD1,.,CASSSGTGRYSNQPQHF,TGTGCCAGTAGTTCTGGGACAGGGCGATATAGCAATCAGCCCCAGCATTTT
TRBV19,TRBJ2-7,.,.,CASSMSPVGHREQYF,TGTGCCAGTAGTATGAGCCCGGTTGGGCACCGCGAGCAGTACTTC
TRBV19,TRBJ2-1,TRBD2,.,CASSLIFPTPGLRFANEQFF,TGTGCCAGTAGTCTAATATTCCCAACTCCGGGACTAAGATTCGCGAATGAGCAGTTCTTC
TRBV6-6,TRBJ1-1,.,few,CASTKPLDKSGTEAFF,TGTGCCAGCACTAAGCCCCTTGACAAGTCTGGGACTGAAGCTTTCTTT
TRBV2,TRBJ2-2,.,.,CASSKAVDPVTGELFF,TGTGCCAGCAGTAAGGCGGTAGACCCAGTGACCGGGGAGCTGTTTTTT
TRBV19,TRBJ1-1,TRBD1,.,CASRPRQGAGMNTEAFF,TGTGCCAGTAGGCCCCGACAGGGGGCGGGGATGAACACTGAAGCTTTCTTT
TRBV12-3/TRBV12-4,TRBJ1-4,.,few,CASSLRQAEKLFF,TGTGCCAGCAGTTTACGTCAAGCAGAAAAACTGTTTTTT
TRBV6-5,TRBJ1-4,.,few,CASSRDRWREKLFF,TGTGCCAGCAGCCGCGACAGGTGGCGGGAAAAACTGTTTTTT
TRBV19,TRBJ1-6,.,once,CASSIVGRGNSPLHF,TGTGCCAGTAGTATAGTCGGGCGGGGGAATTCACCCCTCCACTTT
TRBV7-9,TRBJ2-7,TRBD2,.,CASSLSGTYEQYF,TGTGCCAGCAGCCTTAGCGGGACGTACGAGCAGTACTTC
TRBV15,TRBJ2-3,TRBD2,.,CATNLAGGTTDTQYF,TGTGCCACGAACCTAGCGGGAGGGACCACAGATACGCAGTATTTT
TRBV4-3,TRBJ1-5,TRBD1,.,CASSPSRQGINQPQHF,TGCGCCAGCAGCCCTAGTCGACAGGGGATCAATCAGCCCCAGCATTTT
TRBV10-2,TRBJ1-2,.,.,CASSPGQFNYGYTF,TGCGCCAGCAGCCCCGGACAGTTTAACTATGGCTACACCTTC
TRBV6-5,TRBJ1-6,TRBD1,.,CASSPQGSGSPLHF,TGTGCCAGCAGTCCACAGGGGTCGGGTTCACCCCTCCACTTT
TRBV19,TRBJ2-1,TRBD2,once,CASSIGRESYREQFF,TGTGCCAGTAGTATAGGGCGGGAGTCCTACCGTGAGCAGTTCTTC
TRBV5-1,TRBJ2-7,.,.,CASSLAGVVGEQYF,TGCGCCAGCAGCTTGGCCGGGGTTGTCGGCGAGCAGTACTTC
TRBV18,TRBJ1-1,.,.,CASSGSRAMNTEAFF,TGTGCCAGCTCAGGCTCGAGGGCAATGAACACTGAAGCTTTCTTT
TRBV5-1,TRBJ2-2,TRBD1,.,CASSTGTANTGELFF,TGCGCCAGCAGCACCGGGACAGCAAACACCGGGGAGCTGTTTTTT
TRBV5-6,TRBJ1-3,.,.,CASSLVGSEGNTIYF,TGTGCCAGCAGCTTGGTCGGGAGCGAGGGAAACACCATATATTTT
TRBV6-2/TRBV6-3,TRBJ1-1,TRBD1,.,CASSYVRGPTEAFF,TGTGCCAGCAGTTACGTCAGGGGGCCCACTGAAGCTTTCTTT
TRBV6-5,TRBJ1-6,.,.,CASREQGIISPLHF,TGTGCCAGCCGAGAACAGGGTATTATTTCACCCCTCCACTTT
TRBV6-5,TRBJ2-7,.,.,CASTVPGTYEQYF,TGTGCCAGCACCGTACCAGGGACCTACGAGCAGTACTTC
TRBV3-1/TRBV3-2,TRBJ1-3,.,.,CASQKREGYTIYF,TGTGCCAGCCAAAAGAGAGAGGGATACACCATATATTTT
TRBV20-1,TRBJ2-1,.,.,CSAGGNEQFF,TGCAGTGCCGGGGGCAATGAGCAGTTCTTC